What follows describes a single TCR beta chain. The investigators sampled blood at baseline, at cycle 4 day 1, and at cycle 7 day 1. The sample comes from a study of OX40 agonist ivuxolimab in advanced cancers. The CDR3 consists of 14 residues. Trimming removed 7 bases at V and 2 bases at J, with 16 bases between. Germline-derived CDR1 and CDR2 are SQVTM and ANQGSEA. Assay used: immunoSEQ multiplex PCR; TCRdb lists only in-frame clones, some missing. Seen here are more than 60,000 clones, about 88% observed once, and the top ten hold approximately 0.93%. The chain couples TRBV29-1 to TRBJ2-3; D could derive from TRBD1 or TRBD2 (6 bases each). The input for sequencing was CD4+ or CD8+ T cells sorted from blood, taken in a trial of the OX40 agonist ivuxolimab. The clonotype originates from an adult with an advanced solid tumor such as melanoma, head and neck, liver or kidney cancer. For the CDR3, the DNA is TGCAGCGCCATGACCGGGGGCTCCACAGATACGCAGTATTTT. It is translated as CSAMTGGSTDTQYF.